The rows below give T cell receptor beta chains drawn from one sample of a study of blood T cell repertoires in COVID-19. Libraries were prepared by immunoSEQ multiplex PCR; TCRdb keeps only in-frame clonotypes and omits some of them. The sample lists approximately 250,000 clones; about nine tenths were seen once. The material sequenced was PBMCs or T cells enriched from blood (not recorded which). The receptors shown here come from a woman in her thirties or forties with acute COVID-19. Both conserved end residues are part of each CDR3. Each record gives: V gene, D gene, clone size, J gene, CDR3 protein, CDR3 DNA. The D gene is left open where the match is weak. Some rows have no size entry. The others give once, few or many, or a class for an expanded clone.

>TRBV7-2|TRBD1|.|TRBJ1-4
CASSLRGRATNEKLFF
TGTGCCAGCAGCTTAAGGGGGCGGGCAACTAATGAAAAACTGTTTTTT
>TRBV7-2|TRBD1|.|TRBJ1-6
CASSLAGQGARYNSPLHF
TGTGCCAGCAGCTTAGCTGGACAGGGGGCGCGTTATAATTCACCCCTCCACTTT
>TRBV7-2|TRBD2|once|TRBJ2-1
CASSLVAGTYNEQFF
TGTGCCAGCAGCTTAGTAGCGGGGACCTACAATGAGCAGTTCTTC
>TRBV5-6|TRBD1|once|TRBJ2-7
CASSGDRDRLSYEQYF
TGTGCCAGCAGCGGGGACCGGGACAGACTATCCTACGAGCAGTACTTC
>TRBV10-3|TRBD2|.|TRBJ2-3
CAIRGLAGRGSDTQYF
TGTGCCATCAGGGGACTAGCGGGGAGGGGTTCAGATACGCAGTATTTT
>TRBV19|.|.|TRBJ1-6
CATGITSNSPLHF
TGTGCTACAGGAATTACCTCCAATTCACCCCTCCACTTT
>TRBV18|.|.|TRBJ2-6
CASSETGPGANVLTF
TGTGCCAGCTCAGAGACAGGCCCTGGGGCCAACGTCCTGACTTTC
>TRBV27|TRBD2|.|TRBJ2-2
CASKLAGRRDTGELFF
TGTGCCAGCAAACTAGCGGGAAGGAGGGACACCGGGGAGCTGTTTTTT
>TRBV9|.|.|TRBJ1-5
CASSADYRDNSNQPQHF
TGTGCCAGCAGCGCCGACTACCGGGACAACAGCAATCAGCCCCAGCATTTT
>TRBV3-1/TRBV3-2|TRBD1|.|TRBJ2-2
CASSQTGQGYTGELFF
TGTGCCAGCAGCCAGACGGGACAGGGATACACCGGGGAGCTGTTTTTT
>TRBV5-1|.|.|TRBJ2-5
CASASVSQETQYF
TGCGCCAGCGCAAGCGTATCCCAAGAGACCCAGTACTTC
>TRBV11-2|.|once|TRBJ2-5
CASSADSLGTQYF
TGTGCCAGCAGCGCCGACTCCCTGGGGACCCAGTACTTC
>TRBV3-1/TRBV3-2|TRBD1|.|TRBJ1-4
CASSQENDRAGNEKLFF
TGTGCCAGCAGCCAAGAAAATGACAGGGCCGGTAATGAAAAACTGTTTTTT
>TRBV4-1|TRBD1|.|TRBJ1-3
CASSRGQQSSGNTIYF
TGCGCCAGCAGCCGGGGACAGCAGAGCTCTGGAAACACCATATATTTT
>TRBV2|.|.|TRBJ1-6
CASSLLRSSYNSPLHF
TGTGCCAGCAGTCTTCTCCGGAGCTCCTATAATTCACCCCTCCACTTT
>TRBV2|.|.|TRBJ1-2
CATNRGGGYTF
TGTGCTACCAACCGGGGGGGTGGCTACACCTTC
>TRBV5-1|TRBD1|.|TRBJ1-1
CASSIDRAEAFF
TGCGCCAGCAGCATAGACAGGGCTGAAGCTTTCTTT
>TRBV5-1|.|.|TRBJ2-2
CASSALAPGELFF
TGCGCCAGCAGCGCTCTAGCGCCCGGGGAGCTGTTTTTT
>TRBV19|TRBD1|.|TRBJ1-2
CASSPGTANYGYTF
TGTGCCAGTAGTCCAGGGACAGCTAACTATGGCTACACCTTC
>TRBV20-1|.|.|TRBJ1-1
CSASRGRRTEAFF
TGCAGTGCTAGTAGGGGGAGAAGGACTGAAGCTTTCTTT
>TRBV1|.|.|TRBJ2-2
CTSSQTGGAGTGELFF
TGCACCAGCAGCCAAACCGGAGGGGCCGGGACCGGGGAGCTGTTTTTT
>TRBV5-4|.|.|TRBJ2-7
CASSLASSYEQYF
TGTGCCAGCAGCTTGGCCTCGAGTTACGAGCAGTACTTC
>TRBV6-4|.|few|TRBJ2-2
CASSPGQNTGELFF
TGTGCCAGCAGCCCGGGACAGAACACCGGGGAGCTGTTTTTT
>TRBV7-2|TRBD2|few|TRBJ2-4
CASSLGRDGPKNIQYF
TGTGCCAGCAGCTTGGGGAGGGATGGGCCCAAAAACATTCAGTACTTC
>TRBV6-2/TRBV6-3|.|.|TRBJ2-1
CASSLTSIGQFF
TGTGCCAGCAGTCTGACTAGTATCGGGCAGTTCTTC
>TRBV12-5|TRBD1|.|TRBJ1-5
CASGPKQGAGGGNQPQHF
TGTGCTAGTGGTCCGAAACAGGGGGCCGGAGGGGGCAATCAGCCCCAGCATTTT
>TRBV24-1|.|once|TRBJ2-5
CATSLPGDGETQYF
TGTGCCACTTCCCTCCCGGGAGATGGAGAGACCCAGTACTTC
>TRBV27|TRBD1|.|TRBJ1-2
CASHRVGGTGGNGYTF
TGTGCCAGCCATCGGGTAGGGGGGACAGGGGGAAATGGCTACACCTTC
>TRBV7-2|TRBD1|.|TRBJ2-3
CASSDTDRGLGTDTQYF
TGTGCCAGCAGCGATACGGACAGGGGGCTCGGGACAGATACGCAGTATTTT
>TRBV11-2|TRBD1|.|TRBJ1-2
CASSLARQGFYGYTF
TGTGCCAGCAGCTTGGCCCGACAGGGGTTCTATGGCTACACCTTC
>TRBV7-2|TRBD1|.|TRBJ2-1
CASLQGASYNEQFF
TGTGCCAGCCTACAGGGGGCCTCCTACAATGAGCAGTTCTTC
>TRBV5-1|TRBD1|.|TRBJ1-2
CASSLEGRQGANYGYTF
TGCGCCAGCAGCTTGGAAGGCCGACAGGGGGCGAACTATGGCTACACCTTC
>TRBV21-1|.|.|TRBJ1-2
CASKRVANYGYTF
TGTGCCAGTAAACGGGTAGCTAACTATGGCTACACCTTC
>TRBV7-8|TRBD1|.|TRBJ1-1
CASSLAGTGGTEAFF
TGTGCCAGCAGCTTAGCCGGGACAGGGGGTACTGAAGCTTTCTTT
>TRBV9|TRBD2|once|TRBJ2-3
CASSIGLAGVDTQYF
TGTGCCAGCAGCATCGGACTAGCGGGAGTAGATACGCAGTATTTT
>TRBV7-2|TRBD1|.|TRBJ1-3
CASSRDRVANTIYF
TGTGCCAGCAGCCGGGACAGGGTGGCAAACACCATATATTTT
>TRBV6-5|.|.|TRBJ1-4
CASSYSGGLTNEKLFF
TGTGCCAGCAGTTACTCGGGGGGTTTAACTAATGAAAAACTGTTTTTT
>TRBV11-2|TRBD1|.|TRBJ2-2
CASSLPGQGWTGELFF
TGTGCCAGCAGCTTACCGGGACAGGGGTGGACCGGGGAGCTGTTTTTT
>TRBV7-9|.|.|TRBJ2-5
CASSLRLASETQYF
TGTGCCAGCAGCTTACGACTGGCCTCGGAGACCCAGTACTTC
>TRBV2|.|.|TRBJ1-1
CASSEGAPNEAFF
TGTGCCAGCAGTGAAGGGGCGCCTAATGAAGCTTTCTTT
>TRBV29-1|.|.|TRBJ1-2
CSVSDGYTF
TGCAGCGTGAGTGATGGCTACACCTTC
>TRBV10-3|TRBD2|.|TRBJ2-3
CAISEQASGGRDTQYF
TGTGCCATCAGTGAGCAGGCTAGCGGGGGGAGAGATACGCAGTATTTT
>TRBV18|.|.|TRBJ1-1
CASWGGLAEAFF
TGTGCCAGCTGGGGGGGTTTGGCTGAAGCTTTCTTT
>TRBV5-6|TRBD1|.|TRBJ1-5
CASRNRQGNQPQHF
TGTGCCAGCAGGAACCGACAGGGGAATCAGCCCCAGCATTTT
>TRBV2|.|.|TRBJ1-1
CATSPPRVLNTEAFF
TGTGCCACCTCCCCCCCCAGGGTACTTAACACTGAAGCTTTCTTT
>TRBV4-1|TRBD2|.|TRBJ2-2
CASSQDQVLAGVVGATGELFF
TGCGCCAGCAGCCAAGACCAGGTACTAGCGGGTGTAGTTGGCGCCACCGGGGAGCTGTTTTTT
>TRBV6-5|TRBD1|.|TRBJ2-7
CASSTPGQGGYEQYF
TGTGCCAGCAGTACCCCGGGACAGGGGGGATACGAGCAGTACTTC
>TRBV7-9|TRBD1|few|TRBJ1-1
CASSSRDRGTEAFF
TGTGCCAGCAGCTCCCGGGACAGGGGTACTGAAGCTTTCTTT